The 26 T cell receptor beta chains given below trace back to one sample, sequenced in a study of shared clonotypes between healthy human individuals. Libraries were prepared by immunoSEQ multiplex PCR; TCRdb keeps only in-frame clonotypes and omits some of them. The sample includes millions of clones, 85% to 95% of them seen just once. Specimen: naive CD4+ T cells sorted from blood. Subset indicated: CD45RA+ positively selected. The source of these receptors is a man between 18 and 35 years old in good health.

The J gene is TRBJ2-7, the V gene TRBV21-1. TRBV21-1 has pseudogene status. The CDR3 sequence is 11 residues long. CDR3 region: CASSMDYEQYF. In DNA form, the CDR3 reads TGTGCCAGCAGCATGGACTACGAGCAGTACTTC.

The V call is TRBV5-6, the J call TRBJ2-7; 8 nucleotides agree with TRBD1. The CDR3 length is 14 residues. The V gene's germline CDR1 is SGHDT and CDR2 YYEEEE. V was clipped by 4 bases and J by 1 base; unmatched bases: 4. The CDR3 DNA is TGTGCCAGCAGCCCCCGGACAGGGTCCTACGAGCAGTACTTC. It specifies CASSPRTGSYEQYF.

The chain has TRBV6-5 and TRBJ1-2; 7 bases agree with TRBD1. The CDR3 is 14 amino acids. The germline V gene encodes CDR1 MNHEY and CDR2 SVGAGI. V was clipped by 5 bases and J by 4 bases; unmatched bases: 7. The CDR3 protein is CASSATGISYGYTF. The CDR3 DNA sequence: TGTGCCAGCAGTGCGACAGGGATTAGCTATGGCTACACCTTC.

A note on this clone: The sample holds other DNA sequences that translate to the same CDR3. CDR3 amino acids: CASSGSGQETQYF. CDR3 bases: TGCGCCAGCAGTGGATCGGGTCAAGAGACCCAGTACTTC. The J gene is TRBJ2-5, the V gene TRBV10-1; no definite D call. Trimming shortened V by 4 bases and J by 2 bases, and 8 bases separated the two germline ends. The CDR3 contains 13 residues. Germline CDR1 reads WNHNN; CDR2 reads SYGVQD (reference sequence).

V gene TRBV19 combines with J gene TRBJ2-5, with D maybe TRBD1 (6 bases). Looked up from germline, CDR1 is LNHDA and CDR2 is SQIVND (reference sequence). The ends were cut back, 3 bases at V and 4 bases at J, with 18 bases in the middle. The length of the CDR3 is 16 residues. CDR3 in DNA: TGTGCCAGTAGTATTGATCTGGGCAGGGGAGTAGAGACCCAGTACTTC. It translates to CASSIDLGRGVETQYF.

The chain uses TRBV5-1 and TRBJ2-7; tentatively, D is TRBD1 (6 bases). Germline V gene lookup returns CDR1 SGHRS and CDR2 YFSETQ. Between the trimmed V and J ends, which lost 5 bases and 2 bases, there was a span of 14 bases. The CDR3 loop spans 14 amino acids. The chain's CDR3 is CASREGVFAYEQYF. Here the CDR3 DNA reads TGCGCCAGCAGAGAGGGGGTATTCGCCTACGAGCAGTACTTC.

V usage is TRBV5-1 and J usage is TRBJ2-7; the match to TRBD2 covers 16 bases. J gave up 11 bases and V 3 bases, and 11 bases lay outside the gene matches. The CDR3 runs to 16 residues. From germline, CDR1 is SGHRS and CDR2 YFSETQ. CDR3 amino acids: CASSWGTSGRERGEYF. CDR3 nucleotide sequence: TGCGCCAGCAGCTGGGGGACTAGCGGGAGGGAACGCGGAGAGTACTTC.

The chain recombines TRBV2 with TRBJ1-2; D not certain. The CDR3 runs 15 residues. Trimming shortened V by 1 base and J by 4 bases, and 13 bases separated the two germline ends. Germline V gene sequence: CDR1 SNHLY, CDR2 FYNNEI. CDR3 sequence reads: CASSEEVGRIYGYTF. CDR3 DNA: TGTGCCAGCAGTGAAGAGGTTGGGCGGATCTATGGCTACACCTTC.

V and J are TRBV28 and TRBJ1-1; D remains unclear. This CDR3 has 14 residues. CDR1 and CDR2 (germline): MDHEN, SYDVKM. Trimming removed 2 bases at V and 0 bases at J, with 7 bases between. CDR3 nucleotide sequence: TGTGCCAGCAGTTTAGAACTGATGAACACTGAAGCTTTCTTT. Translating gives CASSLELMNTEAFF.

The chain combines TRBV7-6 with TRBJ2-2; D not certain. Per the germline V gene, CDR1 is SGHVS and CDR2 is FNYEAQ. The length of the CDR3 is 13 residues. V dropped 5 bases and J dropped 2 bases, with 6 bases sitting between them. CDR3: CASSPKNTGELFF. The CDR3 region has the DNA TGTGCCAGCAGCCCTAAAAACACCGGGGAGCTGTTTTTT.

The V gene is TRBV7-6, the J gene TRBJ2-7, with 8 bases that match TRBD2. This CDR3 is built from 16 residues. Germline-derived CDR1 and CDR2 are SGHVS and FNYEAQ. The V segment lost 4 bases and the J segment 0 bases; nucleotides outside the gene matches: 8. The CDR3 is CASSSGLADSSYEQYF. The CDR3 DNA follows: TGTGCCAGCAGCTCCGGACTAGCCGACAGCTCCTACGAGCAGTACTTC.

This chain links TRBV10-2 with TRBJ1-1; D unresolved. Looked up from germline, CDR1 is WSHSY and CDR2 is SAAADI. This CDR3 contains 14 residues. Trimming left V 7 bases short and J 4 bases short, with 16 bases between. CDR3 region: CASNTDGSTTEAFF. The CDR3 DNA sequence: TGCGCCAGCAATACGGACGGATCAACCACTGAAGCTTTCTTT.

This chain joins TRBV5-4 and TRBJ2-7, with 8 bases lining up with TRBD1. Germline CDR1 SGHNT, CDR2 YYREEE (reference sequence). The CDR3 length is 15 residues. V lost 4 bases to trimming and J lost 5 bases; unmatched junction nucleotides: 11. The CDR3 sequence: CASSVQQGVLNEQYF. CDR3 DNA: TGTGCCAGCAGCGTGCAACAGGGGGTTTTGAACGAGCAGTACTTC.

Points on this clone: The same CDR3 can be traced to other DNA sequences in this sample. V and J are TRBV2 and TRBJ2-7; D remains unclear. CDR1 and CDR2 from the germline V gene are SNHLY and FYNNEI. The germline V and J ends were trimmed by 1 base and 4 bases, with 5 bases remaining between them. CDR3 length: 12 amino acids. CDR3 DNA sequence: TGTGCCAGCAGTGAAGGGGATTACGAGCAGTACTTC. Translated, it gives CASSEGDYEQYF.

The chain joins TRBV29-1 to TRBJ2-7; tentative D call: TRBD2 (6 bases). Germline V lookup: CDR1 SQVTM, CDR2 ANQGSEA. The CDR3 is made up of 14 amino acids. The V end lost 7 bases, the J end lost 0 bases, and 16 bases lay between the germline ends. In DNA, the CDR3 is TGCAGCGCCTACTCCGGGACTTCCTCCTACGAGCAGTACTTC. Its protein is CSAYSGTSSYEQYF.

The rearrangement links TRBV7-2 to TRBJ2-2; possibly TRBD1 or TRBD2 for D (5 bases each). Germline-derived CDR1 and CDR2 are SGHTA and FQGNSA. The CDR3 length is 12 residues. V gave up 1 base and J gave up 13 bases, with 10 bases separating them. The CDR3 is CASSLDPGRLFF. The CDR3 DNA reads as TGTGCCAGCAGCTTAGATCCGGGGCGGCTGTTTTTT.

The chain recombines TRBV2 with TRBJ2-1; D gene ambiguous. The CDR3 is 11 residues long. V shed 5 bases and J shed 8 bases, with 7 bases lying between them. Germline CDR1 reads SNHLY; CDR2 reads FYNNEI. CDR3 residues: CASSSVDEQFF. For the CDR3, the DNA is TGTGCCAGCAGTTCGGTGGATGAGCAGTTCTTC.

V is TRBV5-1 and J is TRBJ1-1; no reliable D call. V shed 1 base and J shed 0 bases, with 13 bases lying between them. CDR3 length: 16 residues. The V gene's germline CDR1 is SGHRS and CDR2 YFSETQ. This CDR3 reads CASSLSTVGLNTEAFF. The DNA of the CDR3 is TGCGCCAGCAGCTTGAGTACGGTCGGATTGAACACTGAAGCTTTCTTT.

The rearrangement joins TRBV6-1 to TRBJ2-5, with TRBD1 identical over 10 bases. Germline V CDR1 and CDR2: MNHNS, SASEGT. V shed 6 bases and J 3 bases; nucleotides not matched to a gene: 4. CDR3 length equals 14 residues. The CDR3 DNA sequence: TGTGCCAGCAGGACCGGGACAGGGGAAGAGACCCAGTACTTC. Protein: CASRTGTGEETQYF.

The rearrangement uses TRBV5-1 and TRBJ2-2; 11 positions agree with TRBD2. The CDR3 runs 16 residues. The V gene's germline CDR1 is SGHRS and CDR2 YFSETQ. Trimming cost V 5 bases and J 4 bases; bases outside gene matches: 7. CDR3 loop: CASSPLGLAGTGELFF. The CDR3 DNA sequence: TGCGCCAGCAGTCCGCTCGGACTAGCGGGCACCGGGGAGCTGTTTTTT.

The V call is TRBV10-3, the J call TRBJ1-1, with a possible D match to TRBD1 (5 bases). Per germline, CDR1 ENHRY and CDR2 SYGVKD. Between the trimmed V and J ends, which lost 8 bases and 0 bases, there was a span of 13 bases. CDR3 length equals 14 residues. The CDR3 here is CAIGSAGVNTEAFF. The CDR3 coding sequence is TGTGCCATCGGGTCGGCGGGGGTGAACACTGAAGCTTTCTTT.

The rearrangement uses TRBV7-2 and TRBJ1-2; D not certain. The CDR3 covers 11 residues. The germline CDR1 and CDR2 sequences are SGHTA and FQGNSA. V was trimmed by 5 bases and J by 7 bases, leaving 8 bases between them. CDR3 amino acids: CASSPTSGYTF. In DNA, the CDR3 is TGTGCCAGCAGCCCTACAAGTGGCTACACCTTC.

Only one count was recorded for this clone. The CDR3 loop reads CASSLGRGSTYEQYF. DNA for the CDR3: TGTGCCAGCAGTTTGGGCAGGGGTTCAACCTACGAGCAGTACTTC. The gene calls are TRBV7-2 and TRBJ2-7, with D perhaps matching TRBD1 (6 bases). In germline, CDR1 is SGHTA, CDR2 FQGNSA. V was clipped by 6 bases and J by 2 bases, with 17 bases between them. This CDR3 has 15 amino acids.

As to this clone: Other DNA variants within this sample encode the same CDR3. The DNA for the CDR3 is TGTGCCAGCTCACCACAGGGACCCTCTGGGGCCAACGTCCTGACTTTC. Its translation is CASSPQGPSGANVLTF. This rearrangement joins TRBV18 to TRBJ2-6; D could derive from TRBD1 or TRBD2 (5 bases each). The CDR3 runs to 16 residues. Germline loops: CDR1 KGHSH, CDR2 LQKENI. The V end lost 1 base, the J end lost 0 bases, and 7 bases lay between the germline ends.

V and J are TRBV9 and TRBJ2-5; 14 bases map to TRBD2. Germline V gene data show CDR1 as SGDLS and CDR2 as YYNGEE. The length of the CDR3 is 17 residues. V lost 2 bases and J lost 1; bases outside the gene matches: 4. CDR3 residues: CASSVGTSGRSQETQYF. CDR3 sequence (DNA): TGTGCCAGCAGCGTGGGGACTAGCGGGAGATCCCAAGAGACCCAGTACTTC.

The chain couples TRBV5-1 to TRBJ2-2; D unclear. The V end was cut by 3 bases, the J end by 2 bases, with 11 bases between. The CDR3 contains 15 residues. Germline V CDR1 and CDR2: SGHRS, YFSETQ. This CDR3 is CASSWIASNTGELFF. CDR3 DNA: TGCGCCAGCAGCTGGATAGCATCAAACACCGGGGAGCTGTTTTTT.